This T cell receptor (beta chain) was captured by sequencing in a study of control samples from healthy donors and cancer patients. Profiling relied on immunoSEQ multiplex PCR, and the TCRdb table lists in-frame clones only, not all of them. This sample yields some 74,000 clones, of which about 83% are seen a single time; less than 20% belongs to the top ten. CDR1 is SGHDN and CDR2 is FVKESK in the germline V gene. The CDR3 is 14 amino acids. The V and J ends lost 2 bases and 5 bases respectively, with 10 bases between them. The chain recombines TRBV14 with TRBJ1-5; D is possibly TRBD1 (5 bases). The sequence came from a man aged 60 to 75 in good health. Sequencing used blood. This chain's CDR3 is CASSQRGGYQPQHF. The CDR3 DNA reads TGTGCCAGCAGCCAAAGGGGAGGGTATCAGCCCCAGCATTTT.